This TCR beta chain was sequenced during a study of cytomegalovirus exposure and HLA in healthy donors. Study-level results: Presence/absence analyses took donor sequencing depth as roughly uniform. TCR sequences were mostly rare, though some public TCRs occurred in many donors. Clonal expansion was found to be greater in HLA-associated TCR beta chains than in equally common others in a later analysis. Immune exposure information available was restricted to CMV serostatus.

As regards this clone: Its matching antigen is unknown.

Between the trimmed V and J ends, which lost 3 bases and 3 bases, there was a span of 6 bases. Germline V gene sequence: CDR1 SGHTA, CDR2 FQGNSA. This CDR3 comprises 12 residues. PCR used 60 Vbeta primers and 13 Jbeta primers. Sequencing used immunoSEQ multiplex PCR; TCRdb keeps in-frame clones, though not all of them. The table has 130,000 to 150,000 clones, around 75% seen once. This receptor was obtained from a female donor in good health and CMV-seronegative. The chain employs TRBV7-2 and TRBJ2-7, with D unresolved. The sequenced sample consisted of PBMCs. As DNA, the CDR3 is TGTGCCAGCAGCTTTGGGCACTACGAGCAGTACTTC. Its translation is CASSFGHYEQYF.